This T cell receptor beta chain was observed in a study of shared clonotypes between healthy human individuals. Findings of the study overall: The researchers took only blood, and tissue repertoires probably look different. Generally, naive subsets came out with larger estimated richness than memory subsets.

On this clone itself: Its antigen remains unknown.

When replicate PCRs were run on sorted subsets, they used around 0.2 ug DNA, roughly 30,000 T cell genomes. TCRdb's table, derived via immunoSEQ multiplex PCR, lists solely in-frame clones and lacks some. The sample consists of about 1.5 million clones, roughly 96% of them appearing once. This CDR3 has 14 residues. Deletions cut 5 bases from V and 0 bases from J, with 10 bases between. Germline CDR1 and CDR2: MDHEN and SYDVKM. The chain employs TRBV28 and TRBJ1-2; no firm D call. The sample comprised naive CD4+ T cells sorted from blood. Subset reported: CD45RA+ positively selected. The clonotype was recovered from a man younger than 45 in good health. This CDR3 reads CASSLGGSNYGYTF. CDR3 DNA sequence: TGTGCCAGCAGTCTGGGAGGGTCTAACTATGGCTACACCTTC.